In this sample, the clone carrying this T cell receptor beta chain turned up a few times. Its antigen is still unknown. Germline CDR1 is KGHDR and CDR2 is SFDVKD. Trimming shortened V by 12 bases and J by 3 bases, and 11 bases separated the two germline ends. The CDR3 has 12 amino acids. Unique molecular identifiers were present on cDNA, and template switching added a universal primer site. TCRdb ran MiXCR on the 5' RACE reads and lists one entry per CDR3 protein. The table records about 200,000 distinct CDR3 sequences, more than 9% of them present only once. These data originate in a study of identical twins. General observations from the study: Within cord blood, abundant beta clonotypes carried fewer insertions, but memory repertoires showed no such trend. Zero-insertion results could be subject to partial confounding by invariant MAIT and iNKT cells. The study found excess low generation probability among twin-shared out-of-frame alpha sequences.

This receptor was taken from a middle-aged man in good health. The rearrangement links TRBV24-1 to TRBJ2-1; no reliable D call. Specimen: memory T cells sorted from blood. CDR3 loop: CAVGEFYNEQFF. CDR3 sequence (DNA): TGTGCCGTAGGCGAGTTCTACAATGAGCAGTTCTTC.